This record concerns one TCR beta chain sequence. What antigen it recognizes has not been identified. The record has no base qualities; no much larger clone is one base away. The immunoSEQ hsTCRbeta Kit was used to sequence TCR beta CDR3 regions from DNA. The original methods were these. TCR sequencing data were analysed with the ImmunoSEQ Analyzer. T cell clonality was defined as 1 minus Pielou's evenness, as computed on productive rearrangements. The inverse Simpson index, applied to productive templates, was used to measure T cell diversity. T cell density was defined as TCR beta template counts normalized to usable DNA, with usable DNA estimated by amplification and sequencing of housekeeping genes. TCR metrics were compared across histologic stages using two-sided Kruskal-Wallis tests. TCRdb carries this immuneACCESS record with in-frame sequences only. Its versions omit some clonotypes, under half of them owing to an unresolved V gene in the studies checked, with the rest unexplained. Clonal size and the V and J genes are those of that table, whereas D and trimming came from the DNA. In this sample the table shows 4,000 to 6,000 clones, around 81% of which occur a single time. The top ten clonotypes cover more than 9% of the sample.

This specimen belongs to a study of immune evolution from preneoplasia to lung adenocarcinoma (dated by TCRdb to the early 2020s). Some background on the complete study: The study used immune gene expression, TCR sequencing and multiplex immunofluorescence to profile the immune contexture of lung adenocarcinoma precursors and invasive adenocarcinoma. Sample size was based on specimen availability rather than a prior power calculation. A total of around 56 patients with pulmonary nodules who underwent surgical resection were included in the overall cohort. It was reported in the study that more than 85 samples were used for TCR sequencing. Resected precursor lesions (AAH, AIS, MIA) and invasive adenocarcinomas were compared against paired morphologically normal lung tissue. POLYSOLVER was used to infer Class I HLA alleles from exome data, and LOHHLA was used to detect allele-specific HLA loss. A total of some 51 patients contributed TCR sequencing data. The immune data were integrated with whole exome sequencing and methylation data from the same cohort of nodules. What the work shows at the level of the full study, not this receptor alone: Normal lung had the highest top T cell clone frequencies, and these frequencies appeared to fall progressively from AAH through AIS, MIA and invasive adenocarcinoma. Because all patients were from Japan and China, applicability to Western populations was uncertain. Clonality was highest in normal lung, while later-stage lesions appeared to show lower clonality but higher T cell density and diversity. Findings were based on association rather than direct causation; larger cohorts with long-term follow-up and longitudinal biopsies were deemed needed.

For CDR1 and CDR2, the germline V gene (reference sequence) lists GTSNPN and SVGIG. The CDR3 numbers 12 residues from cysteine through phenylalanine. CDR3 DNA only is kept here, 36 bases in frame from base 1. V is shortened by 5 bases, J by 8 bases, and the region joining them spans 15 bases. The patients had resection in Japan or China between the mid-2010s and the late 2010s. Two lung cancer pathologists independently reviewed H&E slides to confirm the histologic diagnosis of every case. FFPE tissue was used for DNA isolation with the AllPrep DNA/RNA FFPE Kit. The receptor comes from a donor older than 65 with lung adenocarcinoma. The sequencing sample was made of FFPE adjacent normal lung tissue. This chain is built from TRBV30 and TRBJ1-1; confidence is insufficient to name the D gene. The bases are TGTGCCTGGGGTACCGGCCAGAGGGAAGCTTTCTTT. Translated, it reads CAWGTGQREAFF.